This T cell receptor (beta chain) was identified during a study of blood T cell repertoires in COVID-19 (dated by TCRdb to 2018 to 2020). Looking at the study overall: Collaborator samples came from the United States, Italy and Spain and covered acute and convalescent phases of COVID-19. A de-identified subject ID, COVID-19 status, age in years and sex were almost always included in the sample metadata. The samples were drawn from two sources: the first 160 participants of the ongoing ImmuneRACE study, and some 1,300 subjects contributed by 6 global collaborators. The material from the prospective study consisted of cDNA or gDNA derived from T cells, B-cell-depleted T cells, or PBMCs. Deeply sampled blood TCRbeta repertoires from subjects exposed to, actively infected with, or recovered from COVID-19 were included in the dataset. The repertoires were released in a freely available public database meant as a resource for research on the immune response to SARS-CoV-2. Where available, HLA class I and class II types were taken from metadata supplied by the sample provider and were not determined by assay-based typing.

In regard to this clone: The antigen it recognizes is unknown. The sample holds no much larger clone one base away, and base qualities are not on file.

The collaborating institutions used their own protocols to collect whole blood in K2EDTA tubes. For TCRbeta analysis, collaborators shipped samples in one of three forms: frozen whole blood, isolated PBMCs, or DNA extracted from either of those sample types. Overall study results and their limits: How much clinical and demographic metadata was included differed by source and by participant, and the metadata was provided uncurated.

TCRbeta CDR3 regions were amplified from genomic DNA using the immunoSEQ Assay, a bias-controlled multiplex PCR. As for the original processing: Nucleated cell counts per sample were estimated from amplification of reference gene primers within the assay. To quantify the absolute abundance of each unique TCRbeta CDR3 rearrangement, sequence reads were collapsed and filtered. For each sample, productive Simpson clonality was calculated by taking the square root of Simpson's diversity index across productive rearrangements. The immuneACCESS repertoire file appears here via TCRdb, limited to in-frame rearrangements. These files lack a portion of the clones; in checked studies, under half of the deficit traces to unresolved V genes, and the cause of the others is not known. The V and J calls and clone size come from that table; D and trimming were worked out from the DNA. For this sample the table gives some 70,000 clones, of which just over 85% were detected only once. The ten largest make up about 8.1% of the sample.

Sequenced material: peripheral blood. The TCR sequence derives from a young man with acute or convalescent COVID-19.

The CDR3 in this case is CASSPDPTRGTQYF. In nucleotides, the sequence is TGTGCCAGCAGCCCGGATCCGACGCGGGGGACCCAGTACTTC. The rearrangement combines TRBV7-3 with TRBJ2-5; the D region possibly corresponds to TRBD2 (6 bases align). V was cut back by 5 bases and J by 7 bases, leaving a gap of 17 bases between them. The germline V gene specifies SGHTA as CDR1 and FQGTGA as CDR2. The CDR3 runs 14 residues from the cysteine to the phenylalanine. Only the CDR3 DNA is retained, 42 bases long and in frame from the first base. This CDR3, with the reference TRBV7-3 and TRBJ2-5 proteins standing in past its ends, gives the full variable domain GAGVSQTPSNKVTEKGKYVELRCDPISGHTALYWYRQSLGQGPEFLIYFQGTGAADDSGLPNDRFFAVRPEGSVSTLKIQRTERGDSAVYLCASSPDPTRGTQYFGPGTRLLVL.